The rows below give T cell receptor beta chains drawn from one sample of a study of shared clonotypes between healthy human individuals. Sequencing was performed with immunoSEQ multiplex PCR; in TCRdb, only in-frame clones are kept and a portion is missing. Of roughly 2 million clones listed, almost 96% are singletons. Sequencing was performed on naive CD4+ T cells sorted from blood. The receptors originated from a man aged 18 to 29 in good health. Each CDR3 is given without its conserved first and last residue.

V: TRBV6-1
J: TRBJ1-6
CDR3: ASTSGTANNSPLH

V: TRBV10-3
J: TRBJ2-5
CDR3: AISENRARETQY

V: TRBV25-1
J: TRBJ1-6
CDR3: ASSDGSYGSPLH

V: TRBV6-5
J: TRBJ2-7
CDR3: ASSYGSGHNYEQY

V: TRBV5-1
J: TRBJ2-1
CDR3: ASSTGLAGFSYNEQF

V: TRBV28
J: TRBJ2-7
CDR3: ASTHGGAEAYEQY

V: TRBV9
J: TRBJ1-6
CDR3: ASSVDGISSGPLH

V: TRBV7-2
J: TRBJ2-5
CDR3: ASPKGRSGGETQY

V: TRBV2
J: TRBJ1-6
CDR3: ASSVNSYNSPLH

V: TRBV28
J: TRBJ2-2
CDR3: ASSLLGKNTGELF

V: TRBV5-1
J: TRBJ2-7
CDR3: ASSRTSGAVKYEQY

V: TRBV5-1
J: TRBJ2-7
CDR3: ASSLVASGGYEQY

V: TRBV10-2
J: TRBJ2-7
CDR3: ASSPAGTTLKQY

V: TRBV7-2
J: TRBJ2-3
CDR3: ASSLTGTGVRDTQY

V: TRBV7-9
J: TRBJ2-7
CDR3: ASSADGEQY

V: TRBV9
J: TRBJ1-5
CDR3: ASSVDLSNQPQH

V: TRBV18
J: TRBJ2-7
CDR3: ASALGTGGREQY

V: TRBV18
J: TRBJ2-7
CDR3: ASSQPGPSYEQY

V: TRBV6-5
J: TRBJ2-2
CDR3: ATGLAGSTGELF

V: TRBV5-1
J: TRBJ2-1
CDR3: ASSFNTGDNEQF

V: TRBV5-5
J: TRBJ1-2
CDR3: ASSLGYNYGYT

V: TRBV2
J: TRBJ2-7
CDR3: ASSVNTGNGEQY

V: TRBV7-2
J: TRBJ1-4
CDR3: ASSLARQATNEKLF

V: TRBV6-5
J: TRBJ2-4
CDR3: ASSYGNIQY

V: TRBV19
J: TRBJ1-6
CDR3: ASSGDRVYNSPLH

V: TRBV27
J: TRBJ2-6
CDR3: ASIPNSGANVLT

V: TRBV28
J: TRBJ1-2
CDR3: ASSPLSAGYT

V: TRBV6-5
J: TRBJ1-5
CDR3: ASSYRVGNQPQH

V: TRBV6-6
J: TRBJ2-7
CDR3: ASTTAGASSYEQY

V: TRBV10-1
J: TRBJ2-7
CDR3: ASSESGGATYEQY

V: TRBV7-9
J: TRBJ2-7
CDR3: ASSFTSGSYEQY

V: TRBV7-9
J: TRBJ2-7
CDR3: ASSRGYEQY

V: TRBV13
J: TRBJ2-3
CDR3: ASRGRLAGGTDTQY

V: TRBV6-6
J: TRBJ2-7
CDR3: ASSLSDRGNYEQY

V: TRBV18
J: TRBJ2-7
CDR3: ASSPRPVPYEQY

V: TRBV6-5
J: TRBJ2-7
CDR3: ASSLPGAYEQY

V: TRBV12-5
J: TRBJ1-2
CDR3: ASGLPPRYGYT

V: TRBV15
J: TRBJ2-7
CDR3: ATSRASGGLAYEQY

V: TRBV27
J: TRBJ2-1
CDR3: ASRLAGGNEQF

V: TRBV9
J: TRBJ2-7
CDR3: ASSPDSVPYEQY

V: TRBV30
J: TRBJ2-2
CDR3: AWSVRPAKTGELF

V: TRBV7-8
J: TRBJ2-7
CDR3: ASSLAGVYEQY

V: TRBV7-6
J: TRBJ2-5
CDR3: ASSPSRETQY

V: TRBV6-6
J: TRBJ2-1
CDR3: ASSYPGTSDYEQF

V: TRBV2
J: TRBJ2-1
CDR3: ASSEDPWVKF

V: TRBV5-5
J: TRBJ2-3
CDR3: ASSPRQGARDTQY